A single T cell receptor (beta chain) is shown here with its context. Per germline, CDR1 SGHRS and CDR2 YFSETQ. The CDR3 extends over 16 amino acids. The V gene end was trimmed by 1 base and the J gene end by 8 bases; junction bases not matched to a gene: 11. The data belong to a study of blood T cell repertoires in COVID-19. Turning to the study itself: T cells, B-cell-depleted T cells, or PBMCs provided the cDNA or gDNA that served as material.

Original analysis: Estimated nucleated cell counts came from reference gene primer amplification. The data were produced by immunoSEQ multiplex PCR, yet TCRdb's version contains in-frame clones alone and is incomplete. That table furnishes V, J and clone size, whereas the DNA furnished D and trimming. This sample has 200,000 to 250,000 clones, with 80% found just once. Sequencing input: peripheral blood. The receptor was isolated from a human donor in a cohort sampled during active COVID-19. This chain joins TRBV5-1 and TRBJ2-1; 8 bases line up with TRBD2. CDR3 region: CASSLSPSGSGDEQFF. DNA for the CDR3: TGCGCCAGCAGCTTGAGTCCAAGCGGGAGTGGTGATGAGCAGTTCTTC.